This T cell receptor (beta chain) was observed in a study of T cell repertoires in cytomegalovirus infection. TCRdb called the reads again in MiXCR, with one record for every CDR3 protein. In the table there are 210,000 or so distinct CDR3 sequences, roughly 6.5% of which are singletons. Whole-study findings and limits: Dominating the ex vivo response were HLA-C-restricted CMV-specific TCR beta clonotypes.

CDR1 and CDR2 from the germline V gene are MNHNY and SVGAGI (reference sequence). Trimming at V came to 0 bases and at J to 7 bases, leaving 9 bases not matched to a gene. The CDR3 is 17 residues long. The sample holds many counts of this clonotype. Antigen specificity is unknown. This receptor was identified in a human donor in good health (CMV status not recorded). Some clones in this sample may be carry-over from other donors' samples. The chain couples TRBV6-6 to TRBJ2-1; 10 bases match TRBD1. The sample consisted of PBMCs. CDR3 in DNA: TGTGCCAGCAGTTACTCGAGGAGACAGGGGGCTGGGAATGAGCAGTTCTTC. Amino acid sequence: CASSYSRRQGAGNEQFF.